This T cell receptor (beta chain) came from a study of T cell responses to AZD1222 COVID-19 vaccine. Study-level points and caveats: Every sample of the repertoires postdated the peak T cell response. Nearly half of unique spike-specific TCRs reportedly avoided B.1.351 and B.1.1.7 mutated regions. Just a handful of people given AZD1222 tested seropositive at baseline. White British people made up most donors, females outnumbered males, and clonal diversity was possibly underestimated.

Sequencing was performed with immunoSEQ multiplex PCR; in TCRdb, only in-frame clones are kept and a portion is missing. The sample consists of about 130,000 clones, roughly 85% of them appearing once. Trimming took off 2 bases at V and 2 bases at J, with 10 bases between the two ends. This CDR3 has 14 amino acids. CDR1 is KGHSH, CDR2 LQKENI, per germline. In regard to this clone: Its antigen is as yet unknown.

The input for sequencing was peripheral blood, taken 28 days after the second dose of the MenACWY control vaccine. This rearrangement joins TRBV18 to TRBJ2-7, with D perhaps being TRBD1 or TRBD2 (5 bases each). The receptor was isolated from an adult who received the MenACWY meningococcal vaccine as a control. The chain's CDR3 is CASSPGTGPYEQYV. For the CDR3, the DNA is TGTGCCAGCTCACCAGGGACCGGACCCTACGAGCAGTACGTC.